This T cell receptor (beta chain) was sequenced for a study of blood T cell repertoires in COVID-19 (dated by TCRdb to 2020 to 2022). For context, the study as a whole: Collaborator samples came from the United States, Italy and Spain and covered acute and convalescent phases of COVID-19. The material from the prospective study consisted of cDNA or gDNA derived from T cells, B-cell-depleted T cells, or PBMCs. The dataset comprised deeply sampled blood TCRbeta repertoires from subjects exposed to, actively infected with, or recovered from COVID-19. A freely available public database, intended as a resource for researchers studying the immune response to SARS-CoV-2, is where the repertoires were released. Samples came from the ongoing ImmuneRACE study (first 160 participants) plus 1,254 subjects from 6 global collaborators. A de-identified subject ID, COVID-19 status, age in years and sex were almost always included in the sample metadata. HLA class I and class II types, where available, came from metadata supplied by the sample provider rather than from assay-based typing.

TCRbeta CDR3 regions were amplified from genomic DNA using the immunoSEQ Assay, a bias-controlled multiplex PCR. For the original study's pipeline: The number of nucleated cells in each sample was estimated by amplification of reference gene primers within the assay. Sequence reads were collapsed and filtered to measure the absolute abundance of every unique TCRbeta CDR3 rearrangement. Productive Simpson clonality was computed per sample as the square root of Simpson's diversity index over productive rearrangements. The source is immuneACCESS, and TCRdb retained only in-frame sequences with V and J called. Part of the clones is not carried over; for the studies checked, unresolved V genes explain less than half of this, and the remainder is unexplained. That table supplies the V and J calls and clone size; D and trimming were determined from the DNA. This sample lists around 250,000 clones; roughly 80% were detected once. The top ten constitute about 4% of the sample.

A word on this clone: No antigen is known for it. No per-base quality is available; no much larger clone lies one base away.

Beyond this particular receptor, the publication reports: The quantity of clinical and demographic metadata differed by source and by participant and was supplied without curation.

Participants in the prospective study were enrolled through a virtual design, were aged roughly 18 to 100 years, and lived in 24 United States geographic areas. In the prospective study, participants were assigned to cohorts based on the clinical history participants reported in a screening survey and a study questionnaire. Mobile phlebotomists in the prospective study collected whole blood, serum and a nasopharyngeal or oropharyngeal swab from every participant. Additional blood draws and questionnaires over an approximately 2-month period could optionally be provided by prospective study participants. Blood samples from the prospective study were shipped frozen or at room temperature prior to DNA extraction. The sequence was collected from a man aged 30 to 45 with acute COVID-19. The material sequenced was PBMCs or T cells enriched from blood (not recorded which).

Here the CDR3 is given as CASSARILTGELFF. The DNA is as follows: TGTGCCAGCAGCGCGAGGATCCTCACCGGGGAGCTGTTTTTT. The V gene is TRBV9 and the J gene is TRBJ2-2; the D segment cannot be called with confidence. V gives up 3 bases and J gives up 4 bases, and the segment between their germline ends measures 10 bases. The CDR3 starts with the cysteine, ends with the phenylalanine, and has 14 residues. The DNA shown is the 42-base CDR3, in frame from base 1. For CDR1 and CDR2, the germline V gene lists SGDLS and YYNGEE.